This is a list of T cell receptor beta chains from one sample in a study of T-cell memory formation after mild COVID-19. In TCRdb, the 5' RACE reads were re-called with MiXCR into one record per CDR3 protein. This table has under 150,000 distinct CDR3 sequences, about a fifth appearing once. The sequencing input was PBMCs or a T cell subset sorted from them (not recorded which). All receptors derive from a man younger than 30 who had mild COVID-19 (a few samples of this study predate the infection). Cell type and time point are not known. Both conserved end residues are part of each CDR3. The D gene is left open where the match is weak. Clone size, where shown, is once, few, many, or a class for clones that have expanded.

TRBD2 | TRBJ2-1 | NA | TRBV7-3 | CASSLLAGGLNEQFF | TGTGCCAGCAGCTTACTAGCGGGGGGCCTTAATGAGCAGTTCTTC
NA | TRBJ1-5 | NA | TRBV29-1 | CSASMGSSNQPQHF | TGCAGCGCCTCGATGGGCAGCTCTAATCAGCCCCAGCATTTT
NA | TRBJ2-5 | NA | TRBV12-3/TRBV12-4 | CASRRGGGTQETQYF | TGTGCCAGCAGGAGAGGGGGGGGGACCCAAGAGACCCAGTACTTC
NA | TRBJ2-1 | NA | TRBV20-1 | CSARDQSSYNEQFF | TGCAGTGCTAGAGATCAGAGCTCCTACAATGAGCAGTTCTTC
NA | TRBJ2-5 | few | TRBV6-2/TRBV6-3 | CATRTGQEEAGLPGETQYF | TGTGCCACCCGGACGGGACAGGAGGAAGCGGGACTTCCCGGAGAGACCCAGTACTTC
NA | TRBJ1-2 | NA | TRBV4-2 | CASSQESPGFGYGYTF | TGTGCCAGCAGCCAAGAGAGTCCAGGGTTTGGCTATGGCTACACCTTC
TRBD2 | TRBJ2-1 | few | TRBV28 | CASSRGGYNEQFF | TGTGCCAGCAGTCGGGGGGGTTACAATGAGCAGTTCTTC
NA | TRBJ2-6 | NA | TRBV7-9 | CASSSGVRSSGANVLTF | TGTGCCAGCAGCTCAGGCGTACGTAGCTCTGGGGCCAACGTCCTGACTTTC
TRBD1 | TRBJ2-4 | NA | TRBV5-5 | CASSFPDRWQGVDIQYF | TGTGCCAGCAGCTTTCCTGACCGGTGGCAGGGGGTTGACATTCAGTACTTC
TRBD1 | TRBJ2-7 | medium-sized | TRBV20-1 | CSARTGIRYEQYF | TGCAGTGCTAGGACAGGGATCCGCTACGAGCAGTACTTC
NA | TRBJ1-5 | few | TRBV6-6 | CASSYSDIGNQPQHF | TGTGCCAGCAGTTACTCAGATATTGGCAATCAGCCCCAGCATTTT
TRBD1 | TRBJ2-7 | few | TRBV29-1 | CSVESGGSYEQYF | TGCAGCGTTGAGTCAGGGGGTTCCTACGAGCAGTACTTC
NA | TRBJ2-1 | few | TRBV7-3 | CASSLSDSYEQFF | TGTGCCAGCAGCTTATCCGACTCTTATGAGCAGTTCTTC
TRBD2 | TRBJ2-1 | few | TRBV4-2 | CASTPGRGGYNEQFF | TGTGCCAGTACACCGGGGCGGGGGGGGTACAATGAGCAGTTCTTC
TRBD2 | TRBJ2-7 | few | TRBV12-3/TRBV12-4 | CASSSLAGEQYF | TGTGCCAGCAGTTCCCTAGCGGGGGAGCAGTACTTC
NA | TRBJ2-5 | NA | TRBV6-2/TRBV6-3 | CASSYSTGPAYGTQYF | TGTGCCAGCAGTTACTCGACGGGGCCCGCATACGGGACCCAGTACTTC
NA | TRBJ1-4 | NA | TRBV7-6 | CASRIEPGPNEKLFF | TGTGCCAGCAGAATAGAGCCGGGTCCTAATGAAAAACTGTTTTTT
TRBD1 | TRBJ1-2 | NA | TRBV4-1 | CASSQEVGTGFYGYTF | TGCGCCAGCAGCCAAGAGGTGGGGACAGGGTTCTATGGCTACACCTTC